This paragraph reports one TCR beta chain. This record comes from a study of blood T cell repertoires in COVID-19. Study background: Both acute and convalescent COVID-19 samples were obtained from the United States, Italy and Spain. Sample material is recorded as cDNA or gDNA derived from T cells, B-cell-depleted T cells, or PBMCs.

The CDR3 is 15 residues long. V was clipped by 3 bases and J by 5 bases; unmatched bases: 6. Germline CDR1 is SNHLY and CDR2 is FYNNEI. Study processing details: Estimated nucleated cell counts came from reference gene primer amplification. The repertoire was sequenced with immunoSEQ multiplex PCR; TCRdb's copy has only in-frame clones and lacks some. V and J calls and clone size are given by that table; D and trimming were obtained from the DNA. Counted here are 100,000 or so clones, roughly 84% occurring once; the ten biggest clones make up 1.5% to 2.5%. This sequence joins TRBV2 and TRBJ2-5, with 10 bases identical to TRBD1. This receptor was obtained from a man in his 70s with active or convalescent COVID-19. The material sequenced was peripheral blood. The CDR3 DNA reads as TGTGCCAGCAGTGAGCAGACAGGGGGCTTCGAGACCCAGTACTTC. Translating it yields CASSEQTGGFETQYF.